This entry features one T cell receptor (beta chain) sequence. As yet, its antigen is unknown. This sample was taken from a study of regulatory T cells in long-lasting Graves disease. Study-wide points: TRBV28, TRBJ1-2 and TRBJ2-5 emerged as the favored segments in persistent disease. Rather than thyroid tissue, only peripheral blood underwent study.

The germline V and J ends were trimmed by 1 base and 5 bases, with 11 bases remaining between them. From germline, CDR1 is KGHSH and CDR2 LQKENI. CDR3 length: 14 residues. The authors built TCR beta libraries using iRepertoire HTBI primers and Arm-PCR of CDR3 regions. TCRdb reprocessed the multiplex PCR reads via MiXCR and lists one record per CDR3 protein. The sample has 650,000 to 850,000 distinct CDR3 sequences, about 32% seen once; the top ten hold roughly 46%. Time point denoted: persistent/refractory GD, antithyroid drugs over 5 years with positive TRAb. PBMC RNA served as the TCR library source.

The sample here was peripheral blood mononuclear cells (PBMCs), taken when the disease was refractory, from a patient treated with antithyroid drugs. The clonotype originates from a female donor with Graves disease. This chain joins TRBV18 and TRBJ2-5, with D possibly TRBD1 on 5 matching bases. CDR3 amino acids: CASSPQGLGETQYF. The CDR3 bases are TGTGCCAGCTCACCACAGGGGCTGGGGGAGACCCAGTACTTC.